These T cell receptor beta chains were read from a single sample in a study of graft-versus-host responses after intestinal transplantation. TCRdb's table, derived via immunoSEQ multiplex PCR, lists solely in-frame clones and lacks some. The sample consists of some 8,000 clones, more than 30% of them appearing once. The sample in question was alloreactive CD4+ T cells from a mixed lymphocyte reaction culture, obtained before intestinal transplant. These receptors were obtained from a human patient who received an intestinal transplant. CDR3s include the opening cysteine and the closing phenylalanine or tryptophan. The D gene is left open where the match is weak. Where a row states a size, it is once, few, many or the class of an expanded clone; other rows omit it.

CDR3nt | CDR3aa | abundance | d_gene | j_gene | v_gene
TGTGCCAGCAGTCCCCGACGACAGGCGAGGGCTGAAGCTTTCTTT | CASSPRRQARAEAFF | - | - | TRBJ1-1 | TRBV28
TGCGCCAGCAGCTTAGGGGGGACTAGCGGGAACTACGATACGCAGTATTTT | CASSLGGTSGNYDTQYF | - | TRBD2 | TRBJ2-3 | TRBV5-1
TGTGCCAGCAGCGCATCCCCCCCGGCTAGCGGGAGGGGTACGCAGTATTTT | CASSASPPASGRGTQYF | medium-sized | TRBD2 | TRBJ2-3 | TRBV11-2
TGTGCCAGCAGTTACGTTGGGGGGGTGCATCAGCCCCAGCATTTT | CASSYVGGVHQPQHF | - | - | TRBJ1-5 | TRBV6-5
TGTGCCAGCAGCCGACGGGTTCAAGATACGCAGTATTTT | CASSRRVQDTQYF | - | - | TRBJ2-3 | TRBV7-2
TGTGCCAGCAGTGAACTGGGGCTAGAGACCCAGTACTTC | CASSELGLETQYF | - | - | TRBJ2-5 | TRBV6-5
TGTGCCTGGAGTGTACTAGCGGGGGTGAACACCGGGGAGCTGTTTTTT | CAWSVLAGVNTGELFF | few | TRBD2 | TRBJ2-2 | TRBV30
TGTGCCAGCAGCGCCCCCGGGACAGGGGGAGAGACCCAGTACTTC | CASSAPGTGGETQYF | medium-sized | TRBD1 | TRBJ2-5 | TRBV2
TGTGCCTGGAGTCTAACAGGGGGGCAGCCCCAGCATTTT | CAWSLTGGQPQHF | - | TRBD1 | TRBJ1-5 | TRBV30
TGTGCCAGCAGCTTGTCTAGCGGGGGGGCTTACAATGAGCAGTTCTTC | CASSLSSGGAYNEQFF | few | TRBD2 | TRBJ2-1 | TRBV5-4
TGTGCCAGCAACCTCTTTATGGGACAGGGGCTCTACGAGCAGTACTTC | CASNLFMGQGLYEQYF | few | TRBD1 | TRBJ2-7 | TRBV6-6
TGTGCCTGGAGGACAGTGGGGTTGGGGAAGCAGTACTTC | CAWRTVGLGKQYF | medium-sized | - | TRBJ2-7 | TRBV30
TGTGCCACCCGGACTCAGGGGGGTATGAACACTGAAGCTTTCTTT | CATRTQGGMNTEAFF | medium-sized | TRBD1 | TRBJ1-1 | TRBV19
TGTGCCAGCAGGACGACACAGAGAAACACCGGGGAGCTGTTTTTT | CASRTTQRNTGELFF | - | - | TRBJ2-2 | TRBV28
TGTGCCAGCAGCCCTAGACAGGGGGACACTGAAGCTTTCTTT | CASSPRQGDTEAFF | - | TRBD1 | TRBJ1-1 | TRBV7-9
TGTGCCAGCAGCGGACAGGGGCCCTATGGCTACACCTTC | CASSGQGPYGYTF | - | TRBD1 | TRBJ1-2 | TRBV6-5
TGTGCCAGCAGCTCGGACTACTCTGCTTCGGAGCAGTACTTC | CASSSDYSASEQYF | - | - | TRBJ2-7 | TRBV5-8
TGTGCCAGCAGTTTGTTGCGGCAGGGGAAGTATTTT | CASSLLRQGKYF | medium-sized | - | TRBJ2-3 | TRBV28
TGTGCCAGCAGCCAGACCCTAGCAACAGATACGCAGTATTTT | CASSQTLATDTQYF | few | - | TRBJ2-3 | TRBV5-6
TGTGCCAGCAGTTTCCAGGACAGGGTTTGGGGCTACACCTTC | CASSFQDRVWGYTF | - | TRBD1 | TRBJ1-2 | TRBV28
TGTGCCAGCATTAGGGGGACTAGCGGGGGGGTATCCTACAATGAGCAGTTCTTC | CASIRGTSGGVSYNEQFF | - | TRBD2 | TRBJ2-1 | TRBV2
TGTGCCAGCTCACCCGCTGCCAGGAACATTCAGTACTTC | CASSPAARNIQYF | - | - | TRBJ2-4 | TRBV18
TGTGCCAGTAGGGGGACAGTAAACACTGAAGCTTTCTTT | CASRGTVNTEAFF | - | TRBD1 | TRBJ1-1 | TRBV19
TGTGCCATCAGTCGGACAGGGGTCTCCTACGAGCAGTACTTC | CAISRTGVSYEQYF | - | TRBD1 | TRBJ2-7 | TRBV6-1
TGTGCCAGCAGTTTACAGGGGACAGGTTCATATGGCTACACCTTC | CASSLQGTGSYGYTF | few | TRBD1 | TRBJ1-2 | TRBV27
TGTGCCAGCAGCTCGGACAAGTTCGGCTCTGGGGCCAACGTCCTGACTTTC | CASSSDKFGSGANVLTF | few | - | TRBJ2-6 | TRBV27
TGTGCCACCAGCAAAGGGCGGGGCCGTAATGAAAAACTGTTTTTT | CATSKGRGRNEKLFF | - | - | TRBJ1-4 | TRBV15
TGTGCCAGCTCGGCTAGCGGCCAAGAGACCCAGTACTTC | CASSASGQETQYF | medium-sized | TRBD2 | TRBJ2-5 | TRBV6-5
TGTGCCAGCAGTGCCACAGGGCGGAACTATGGCTACACCTTC | CASSATGRNYGYTF | few | - | TRBJ1-2 | TRBV6-1
TGTGCCAGCAGCTTACAGGGGAATTCACCCCTCCACTTT | CASSLQGNSPLHF | - | - | TRBJ1-6 | TRBV7-4
TGTGCCAGCAGACTTACAGGGGGCGAGCAGTACTTC | CASRLTGGEQYF | - | TRBD1 | TRBJ2-7 | TRBV28
TGTGCCAGCAGTTCCCGACTAGCGGGGGCTTGGGGGCAGTACTTC | CASSSRLAGAWGQYF | - | TRBD2 | TRBJ2-7 | TRBV28
TGTGCCAGCAGTAGACGAGACGGACAAAACTATGGCTACACCTTC | CASSRRDGQNYGYTF | - | - | TRBJ1-2 | TRBV6-1
TGTGCCAGCAGTAGGGGGACCCCCTATGGCTACACCTTC | CASSRGTPYGYTF | medium-sized | - | TRBJ1-2 | TRBV6-5
TGTGCCAGCAGTGAAGCGCGGGTCGGGACCGGGGAGCTGTTTTTT | CASSEARVGTGELFF | few | - | TRBJ2-2 | TRBV2
TGTGCCAGCAGCGCGTCGACAGGGAAAGGCGAGCAGTTCTTC | CASSASTGKGEQFF | few | TRBD1 | TRBJ2-1 | TRBV11-2
TGTGCCAGCAGCCAAGAGGGGGCTAGCGGGATGGGCACCGGGGAGCTGTTTTTT | CASSQEGASGMGTGELFF | - | TRBD2 | TRBJ2-2 | TRBV4-2
TGTGCCAGCAGCTTAGGGACAGGGAGAAACTACGAGCAGTACTTC | CASSLGTGRNYEQYF | few | TRBD1 | TRBJ2-7 | TRBV7-8
TGTGCCAGCAGTCGGACAGGGGATACTGAAGCTTTCTTT | CASSRTGDTEAFF | few | TRBD1 | TRBJ1-1 | TRBV6-5
TGTGCCAGCAGTTACGGAGGGAAAGGATCCTACGAGCAGTACTTC | CASSYGGKGSYEQYF | medium-sized | - | TRBJ2-7 | TRBV6-5
TGTGCCAGCAGCTCGTTCGGAGGTGGGGCCAACGTCCTGACTTTC | CASSSFGGGANVLTF | medium-sized | - | TRBJ2-6 | TRBV27
TGTGCCAGCAGCTCAAGACAGATGGCTGAAGCTTTCTTT | CASSSRQMAEAFF | - | - | TRBJ1-1 | TRBV7-8
TGTGCCAGCAGCGTCGCAGGGGAAAGTAACTATGGCTACACCTTC | CASSVAGESNYGYTF | - | - | TRBJ1-2 | TRBV9
TGTGCCAGCAGTACCCTGACAGGAGGCCACGAGCAGTACTTC | CASSTLTGGHEQYF | - | - | TRBJ2-7 | TRBV27
TGCAGCGTTATGGGGGGAAGCACTAATGAAAAACTGTTTTTT | CSVMGGSTNEKLFF | medium-sized | - | TRBJ1-4 | TRBV29-1
TGTGCCAGCAGCGTAGCAGGACAGGGCAGTGGCTACACCTTC | CASSVAGQGSGYTF | - | TRBD1 | TRBJ1-2 | TRBV9
TGTGCCAGCAGCTCTTCTTTACCGGGGCCGGGAGATAATTCACCCCTCCACTTT | CASSSSLPGPGDNSPLHF | few | - | TRBJ1-6 | TRBV9
TGTGCCAGCAGTTTACGAGTTAGCGGGGGGAGCAATGAGCAGTTCTTC | CASSLRVSGGSNEQFF | - | TRBD2 | TRBJ2-1 | TRBV27
TGTGCCAGCAGTTTAGAGGGGGCGCGGGGCTACACCTTC | CASSLEGARGYTF | few | TRBD1 | TRBJ1-2 | TRBV28
TGTGCCAGCAGCTTAGGACAGATCCCGTACCAAGAGACCCAGTACTTC | CASSLGQIPYQETQYF | - | - | TRBJ2-5 | TRBV7-9
TGTGCCAGCAGGACCCCCGGGGGGGGCACAGATACGCAGTATTTT | CASRTPGGGTDTQYF | few | TRBD2 | TRBJ2-3 | TRBV6-1
TGTGCCAGCAGCCAAGATGGCGGTCCCAAAAACATTCAGTACTTC | CASSQDGGPKNIQYF | - | - | TRBJ2-4 | TRBV4-2
TGTGCCAGCAGACCCTCCAGCGGGGTCGTAGTATGG | CASRPSSGVVVW | few | TRBD2 | TRBJ2-7 | TRBV28
TGTGCCAGCAGAGAGACTAGCGGGAGCTACAATGAGCAGTTCTTC | CASRETSGSYNEQFF | - | TRBD2 | TRBJ2-1 | TRBV2
TGTGCCAGCAGTTTAAGCCAGGGAGGGACCGGGGAGCTGTTTTTT | CASSLSQGGTGELFF | - | TRBD2 | TRBJ2-2 | TRBV28
TGTGCCAGCAGGGTACGGAGGACTGGAAACACCATATATTTT | CASRVRRTGNTIYF | medium-sized | - | TRBJ1-3 | TRBV28